This TCR beta chain originates from a study of control samples from healthy donors and cancer patients. The V gene's germline CDR1 is LGHDT and CDR2 YNNKEL (reference sequence). V lost 2 bases to trimming and J lost 0 bases, with 8 bases between them. The CDR3 consists of 14 residues. TCRdb's table, derived via immunoSEQ multiplex PCR, lists solely in-frame clones and lacks some. The sample comprises more than 70,000 clones, over 85% of which are singletons, and 15% to 20% rests with the top ten. The rearrangement joins TRBV3-1 (or the pseudogene TRBV3-2) to TRBJ2-7, with a weak D call TRBD1 (6 bases). Sequencing was performed on PBMCs. The TCR comes from a man aged 55 to 70 with lung cancer. The CDR3 DNA sequence: TGTGCCAGCAGCCAAACAGGGATCTCCTACGAGCAGTACTTC. Translating gives CASSQTGISYEQYF.